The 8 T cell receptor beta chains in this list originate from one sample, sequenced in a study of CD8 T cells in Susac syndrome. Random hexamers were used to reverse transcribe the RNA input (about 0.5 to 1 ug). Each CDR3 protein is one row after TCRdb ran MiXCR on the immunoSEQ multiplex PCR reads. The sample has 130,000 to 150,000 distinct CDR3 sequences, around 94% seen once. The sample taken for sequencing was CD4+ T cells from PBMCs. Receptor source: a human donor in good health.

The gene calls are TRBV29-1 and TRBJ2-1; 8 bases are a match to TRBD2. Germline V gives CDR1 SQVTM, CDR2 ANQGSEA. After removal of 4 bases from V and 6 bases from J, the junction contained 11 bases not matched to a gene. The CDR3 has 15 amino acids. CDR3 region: CSVAKRLAGPNEQFF. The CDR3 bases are TGCAGCGTTGCGAAGAGGCTAGCGGGCCCCAATGAGCAGTTCTTC.

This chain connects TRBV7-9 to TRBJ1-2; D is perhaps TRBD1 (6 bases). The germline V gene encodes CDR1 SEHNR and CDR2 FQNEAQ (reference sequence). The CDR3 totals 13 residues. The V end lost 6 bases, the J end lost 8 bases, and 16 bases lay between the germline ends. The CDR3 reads CASSAQGLKGYTF. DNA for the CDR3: TGTGCCAGCAGTGCGCAGGGGCTAAAGGGCTACACCTTC.

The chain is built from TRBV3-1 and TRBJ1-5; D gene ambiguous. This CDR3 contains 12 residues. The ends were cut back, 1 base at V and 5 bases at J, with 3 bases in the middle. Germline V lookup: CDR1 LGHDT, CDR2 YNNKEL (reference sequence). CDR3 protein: CASSQADQPQHF. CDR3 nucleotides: TGTGCCAGCAGCCAAGCAGATCAGCCCCAGCATTTT.

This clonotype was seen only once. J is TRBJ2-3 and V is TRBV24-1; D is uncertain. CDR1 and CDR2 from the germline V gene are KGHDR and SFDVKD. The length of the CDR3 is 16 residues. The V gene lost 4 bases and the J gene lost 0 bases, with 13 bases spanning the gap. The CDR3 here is CATSEPSQFSTDTQYF. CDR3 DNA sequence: TGTGCCACCAGTGAGCCCTCGCAGTTTAGCACAGATACGCAGTATTTT.

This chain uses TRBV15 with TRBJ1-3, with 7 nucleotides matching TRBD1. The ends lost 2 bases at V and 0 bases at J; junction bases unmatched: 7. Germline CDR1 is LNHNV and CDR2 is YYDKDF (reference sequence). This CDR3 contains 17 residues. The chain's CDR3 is CATSRIGTAISGNTIYF. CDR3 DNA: TGTGCCACCAGCAGAATTGGGACAGCGATCTCTGGAAACACCATATATTTT.

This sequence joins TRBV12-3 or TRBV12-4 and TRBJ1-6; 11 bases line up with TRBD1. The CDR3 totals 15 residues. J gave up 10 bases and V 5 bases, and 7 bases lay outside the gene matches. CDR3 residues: CASSPPGTGGSPLHF. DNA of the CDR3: TGTGCCAGCAGTCCCCCCGGGACAGGGGGATCACCCCTCCACTTT.

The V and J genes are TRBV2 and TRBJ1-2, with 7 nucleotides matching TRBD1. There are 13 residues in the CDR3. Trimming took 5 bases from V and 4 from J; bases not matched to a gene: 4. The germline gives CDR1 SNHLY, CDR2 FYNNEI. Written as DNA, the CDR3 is TGTGCCAGCAGTCGGGACAGCCTCTATGGCTACACCTTC. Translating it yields CASSRDSLYGYTF. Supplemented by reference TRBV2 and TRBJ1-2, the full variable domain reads EPEVTQTPSHQVTQMGQEVILRCVPISNHLYFYWYRQILGQKVEFLVSFYNNEISEKSEIFDDQFSVERPDGSNFTLKIRSTKLEDSAMYFCASSRDSLYGYTFGSGTRLTVV.

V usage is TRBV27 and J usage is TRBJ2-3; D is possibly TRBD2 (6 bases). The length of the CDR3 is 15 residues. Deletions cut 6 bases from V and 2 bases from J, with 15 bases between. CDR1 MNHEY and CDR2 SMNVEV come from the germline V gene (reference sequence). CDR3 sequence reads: CASRGAGLNTDTQYF. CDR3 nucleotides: TGTGCCAGCAGAGGTGCGGGACTGAACACAGATACGCAGTATTTT.